This is a list of T cell receptor beta chains from one sample in a study of T cell repertoires in cytomegalovirus infection. TCRdb re-analysed the reads in MiXCR, keeping a single row per CDR3 protein. Of some 450,000 distinct CDR3 sequences in the sample, about a third were seen once. Input material: PBMCs. These receptors all stem from a human donor in good health (CMV status not recorded). Some clones in this sample may be carry-over from other donors' samples. Each CDR3 is given with its conserved first and last residue. The D gene is left open where the match is weak. For some rows the clone size is stated as once, few or many, or as a class when expanded; others skip it.

d_gene | j_gene | v_gene | abundance | CDR3aa | CDR3nt
- | TRBJ2-1 | TRBV7-6 | many | CASSWGAQGSYNEQFF | TGTGCCAGCAGCTGGGGGGCCCAAGGCTCCTACAATGAGCAGTTCTTC
TRBD2 | TRBJ2-1 | TRBV19 | few | CASSMELGSSGGMDNEQFF | TGTGCCAGTAGTATGGAACTAGGCTCTAGCGGGGGGATGGACAATGAGCAGTTCTTC
TRBD2 | TRBJ2-5 | TRBV7-6 | many | CASSPRTRSETQYF | TGTGCCAGCAGCCCGCGGACTAGATCCGAGACCCAGTACTTC
TRBD1 | TRBJ1-2 | TRBV27 | few | CASSSGQGAEGYTF | TGTGCCAGCAGCTCGGGACAGGGGGCGGAAGGCTACACCTTC
- | TRBJ1-2 | TRBV18 | few | CASSPDISVGYTF | TGTGCCAGCTCACCTGACATTTCCGTTGGCTACACCTTC
TRBD1 | TRBJ2-1 | TRBV4-3 | - | CASSRGQGRYNEQFF | TGCGCCAGCAGCCGGGGACAGGGGCGGTACAATGAGCAGTTCTTC
TRBD2 | TRBJ2-7 | TRBV25-1 | - | CASVPGGGLYEQYF | TGTGCCAGCGTACCCGGCGGGGGACTCTACGAGCAGTACTTC
- | TRBJ2-7 | TRBV7-8 | many | CASSRTYEQYF | TGTGCCAGCAGCCGTACATACGAGCAGTACTTC
- | TRBJ1-1 | TRBV25-1 | - | CASRDLRNTEAFF | TGTGCCAGCAGGGACCTTCGGAACACTGAAGCTTTCTTT
- | TRBJ1-1 | TRBV12-3/TRBV12-4 | many | CASSLPRITDAFF | TGTGCCAGCAGTTTACCCCGCATTACTGATGCTTTCTTT
- | TRBJ1-4 | TRBV19 | - | CASSLGGVREKLFF | TGTGCCAGTAGTCTCGGTGGGGTACGGGAAAAACTGTTTTTT
TRBD1 | TRBJ1-6 | TRBV5-6 | - | CASSGDRGLNSPLHF | TGTGCCAGCAGCGGGGACAGGGGGCTGAATTCACCCCTCCACTTT
- | TRBJ1-1 | TRBV6-4 | - | CASSPGRGPLRWGAFF | TGTGCCAGCAGCCCCGGGCGGGGGCCTCTCCGTTGGGGAGCTTTCTTT
TRBD2 | TRBJ2-3 | TRBV27 | few | CASSLSILAVDTQYF | TGTGCCAGCAGTTTATCGATCCTAGCGGTAGATACGCAGTATTTT
TRBD2 | TRBJ2-5 | TRBV7-6 | few | CASSSAVAGNLQETQYF | TGTGCCAGCAGCTCCGCGGTAGCGGGGAATCTCCAAGAGACCCAGTACTTC
- | TRBJ1-2 | TRBV5-6 | - | CASRVNRETGGYTF | TGTGCCAGCAGGGTGAATAGGGAAACGGGAGGCTACACCTTC
- | TRBJ2-1 | TRBV7-9 | - | CAISAPGHTYNEHFF | TGTGCCATCAGTGCTCCTGGCCATACTTACAATGAGCATTTCTTC
- | TRBJ1-1 | TRBV5-4 | - | CASRGGQGDTEAFF | TGTGCCAGCAGGGGGGGGCAGGGCGACACTGAAGCTTTCTTT
- | TRBJ1-5 | TRBV19 | few | CASSLRAQSNQPQHF | TGTGCCAGTAGCCTCAGGGCTCAAAGCAATCAGCCCCAGCATTTT
- | TRBJ1-1 | TRBV6-6 | - | CASSYGGGSTEAFF | TGTGCCAGCAGTTACGGGGGAGGTAGCACTGAAGCTTTCTTT
- | TRBJ1-1 | TRBV29-1 | - | CLGRQNTEAFF | TGCTTAGGGAGACAGAACACTGAAGCTTTCTTT
- | TRBJ2-1 | TRBV7-2 | few | CAIRRKGFTYNEQFF | TGTGCCATACGAAGGAAGGGGTTTACCTACAATGAGCAGTTCTTC
- | TRBJ2-3 | TRBV7-2 | many | CASSLTPDTQYF | TGTGCCAGCAGCTTAACCCCAGATACGCAGTATTTT
- | TRBJ2-5 | TRBV19 | few | CASSTRKPQETQYF | TGTGCCAGTAGTACCAGAAAGCCCCAAGAGACCCAGTACTTC
- | TRBJ2-1 | TRBV19 | few | CASSIASSSYNEQFF | TGTGCCAGTAGTATCGCGAGTAGCTCCTACAATGAGCAGTTCTTC
TRBD1 | TRBJ2-1 | TRBV20-1 | few | CSAPGTGTNEQFF | TGCAGTGCCCCCGGGACAGGGACCAACGAGCAGTTCTTC
TRBD2 | TRBJ2-5 | TRBV12-3/TRBV12-4 | - | CASSPSGGGPQETQYF | TGTGCCAGCAGTCCGTCGGGGGGGGGACCCCAAGAGACCCAGTACTTC
- | TRBJ1-6 | TRBV6-5 | - | CASSAGIPNLNSPLHF | TGTGCCAGCAGTGCCGGGATTCCCAATCTTAATTCACCCCTCCACTTT
- | TRBJ2-3 | TRBV7-6 | - | CASSFGTGMADTQYF | TGTGCCAGCAGCTTCGGAACGGGGATGGCAGATACGCAGTATTTT
- | TRBJ2-3 | TRBV2 | - | CASTVSALTDTQYF | TGTGCCAGCACTGTTAGCGCGCTCACAGATACGCAGTATTTT